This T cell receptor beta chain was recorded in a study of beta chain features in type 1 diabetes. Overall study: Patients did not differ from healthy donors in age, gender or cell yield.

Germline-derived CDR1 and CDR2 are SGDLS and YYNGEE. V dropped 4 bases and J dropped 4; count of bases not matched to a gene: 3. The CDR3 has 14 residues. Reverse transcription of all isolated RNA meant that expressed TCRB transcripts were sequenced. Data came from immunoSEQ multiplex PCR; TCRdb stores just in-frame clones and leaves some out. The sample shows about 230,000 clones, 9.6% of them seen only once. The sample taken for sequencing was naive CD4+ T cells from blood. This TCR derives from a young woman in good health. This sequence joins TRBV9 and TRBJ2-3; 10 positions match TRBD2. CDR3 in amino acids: CASSTSGIPDTQYF. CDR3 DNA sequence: TGTGCCAGCAGCACTAGCGGGATCCCAGATACGCAGTATTTT.